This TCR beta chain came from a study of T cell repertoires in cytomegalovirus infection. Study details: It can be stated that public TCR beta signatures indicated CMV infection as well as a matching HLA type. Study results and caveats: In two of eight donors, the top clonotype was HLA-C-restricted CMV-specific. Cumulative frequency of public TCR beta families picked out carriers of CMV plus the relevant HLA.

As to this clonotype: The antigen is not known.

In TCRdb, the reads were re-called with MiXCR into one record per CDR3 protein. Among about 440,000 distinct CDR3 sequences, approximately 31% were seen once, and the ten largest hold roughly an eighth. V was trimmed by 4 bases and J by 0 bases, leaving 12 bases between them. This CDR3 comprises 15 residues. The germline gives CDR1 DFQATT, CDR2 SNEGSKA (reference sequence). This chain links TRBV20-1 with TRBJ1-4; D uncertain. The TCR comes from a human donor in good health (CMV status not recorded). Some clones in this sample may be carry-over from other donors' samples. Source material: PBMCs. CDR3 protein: CSANPQQATNEKLFF. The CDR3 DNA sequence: TGCAGTGCTAATCCCCAACAAGCAACTAATGAAAAACTGTTTTTT.